A single sample gave rise to the 10 T cell receptor beta chains below, sequenced in a study of blood T cell repertoires in COVID-19. TCRdb keeps only in-frame clones here, not all; method: immunoSEQ multiplex PCR. The repertoire holds 200,000 to 250,000 clones, about 87% seen once, with around 3.6% in the top ten. The source material was PBMCs or T cells enriched from blood (not recorded which). These receptor sequences come from a woman in her twenties or thirties who had been exposed to COVID-19.

This clone was recorded once. For the CDR3, the DNA is TGTGCCAGCAAGAAATCCCAGGGTTACTCCTACGAGCAGTACTTC. Translated, it gives CASKKSQGYSYEQYF. This chain joins TRBV2 and TRBJ2-7, with TRBD1 as a possible D gene (5 bases). This CDR3 region has 15 residues. CDR1 is SNHLY, CDR2 FYNNEI, per germline. With 7 bases removed from V and 0 bases from J, the gap between germline ends came to 16 bases.

The chain carries TRBV19 and TRBJ1-2; 12 nucleotides line up with TRBD1. In germline, CDR1 is LNHDA, CDR2 SQIVND (reference sequence). V trimming: 9 bases; J trimming: 7 bases; junction bases outside the gene matches: 6. CDR3 length: 13 residues. The CDR3 loop is CASKRDRGPGYTF. The CDR3 coding sequence is TGTGCCAGCAAGAGGGACAGGGGGCCTGGCTACACCTTC.

The chain uses TRBV6-5 and TRBJ1-1; D is unresolved. Per the germline V gene, CDR1 is MNHEY and CDR2 is SVGAGI. V was trimmed by 7 bases and J by 5 bases, leaving 14 bases between them. The CDR3 covers 13 residues. The CDR3 loop is CASMEEGRTEAFF. CDR3 coding DNA: TGTGCCAGCATGGAGGAAGGCAGGACTGAAGCTTTCTTT.

CDR3 nucleotide sequence: TGTGCCAGCAGGCCTCCGGGACAGATACCTGTTCGGGGGTTGTCCCTTATCTATGGCTACACCTTC. Its protein product is CASRPPGQIPVRGLSLIYGYTF. V is TRBV6-2 or TRBV6-3 and J is TRBJ1-2; TRBD1 agrees at 7 bases. V was clipped by 6 bases and J by 4 bases; unmatched bases: 32. The CDR3 extends over 22 amino acids. The germline gives CDR1 MNHEY, CDR2 SVGEGT.

The V and J genes are TRBV19 and TRBJ1-2; D gene unclear. With 7 bases removed from V and 6 bases from J, the gap between germline ends came to 18 bases. The CDR3 is made up of 14 amino acids. In germline, CDR1 is LNHDA, CDR2 SQIVND (reference sequence). CDR3 bases: TGTGCCAGTAATCCCCTCAGTCAACTAGATGGCTACACCTTC. This translates into CASNPLSQLDGYTF.

This chain joins TRBV11-1 and TRBJ1-1, with no clear D. Trimming cost V 2 bases and J 8 bases, with 18 bases left between them. The germline gives CDR1 SGHAT, CDR2 FQDESV (reference sequence). The CDR3 sequence is 15 residues long. The CDR3 DNA follows: TGTGCCAGCAGCTTAAGTTACGGGGATCAAACCGAAGCTTTCTTT. Translating it yields CASSLSYGDQTEAFF.

The chain uses TRBV2 and TRBJ1-3, with TRBD1 matching 8 bases. With V trimmed by 6 bases and J by 4 bases, 2 bases remained unmatched. Germline V lookup: CDR1 SNHLY, CDR2 FYNNEI. The CDR3 spans 13 residues. This CDR3 reads CASRRDRGNTIYF. CDR3 in DNA: TGTGCCAGCAGAAGGGACAGGGGAAACACCATATATTTT.

This clone was picked up one time. As DNA, the CDR3 is TGCGCCAGCAGCCTCCCGGGCTTCGGGGGAGAGACCCAGTACTTC. Its protein product is CASSLPGFGGETQYF. This chain joins TRBV4-1 and TRBJ2-5; weak D call: TRBD2 (6 bases). Germline-derived CDR1 and CDR2 are MGHRA and YSYEKL. V lost 4 bases to trimming and J lost 4 bases, with 16 bases between them. This CDR3 region has 15 residues.

The CDR3 region is CASSVETSLETQYF. The DNA of the CDR3 is TGTGCCAGCAGTGTGGAGACTAGCCTAGAGACCCAGTACTTC. The gene calls are TRBV25-1 and TRBJ2-5; 7 bases match TRBD2. Germline trimming cut 4 bases from V and 4 bases from J; bases unmatched to any gene: 6. The CDR3 runs to 14 residues. The germline gives CDR1 MGHDK, CDR2 SYGVNS.

In this sample, this clone turned up many times. V gene TRBV7-9 combines with J gene TRBJ2-7; TRBD1 aligns across 8 bases. Germline lookup yields CDR1 SEHNR and CDR2 FQNEAQ (reference sequence). After removal of 5 bases from V and 3 bases from J, the junction contained 12 bases not matched to a gene. This CDR3 comprises 16 residues. CDR3 bases: TGTGCCAGCAGCCCTCATAGGACAGGGTGGAACTACGAGCAGTACTTC. Translated, it gives CASSPHRTGWNYEQYF.